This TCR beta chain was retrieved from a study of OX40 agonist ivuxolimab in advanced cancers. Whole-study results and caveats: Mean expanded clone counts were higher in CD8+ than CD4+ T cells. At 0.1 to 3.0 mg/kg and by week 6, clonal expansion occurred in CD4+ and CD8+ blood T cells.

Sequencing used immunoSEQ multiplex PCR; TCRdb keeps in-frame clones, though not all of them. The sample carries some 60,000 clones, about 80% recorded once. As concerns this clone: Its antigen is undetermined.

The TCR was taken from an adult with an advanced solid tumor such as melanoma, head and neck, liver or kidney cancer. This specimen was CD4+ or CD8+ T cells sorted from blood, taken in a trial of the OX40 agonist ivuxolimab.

The DNA for the CDR3 is TGTGCCAGCAGGCTTCGACAGGAATACAATGAGCAGTTCTTC. Protein product: CASRLRQEYNEQFF. This chain uses TRBV11-1 with TRBJ2-1; possible D gene TRBD1, 6 bases. Germline-derived CDR1 and CDR2 are SGHAT and FQDESV (reference sequence). This CDR3 comprises 14 residues. Trimming left V 6 bases short and J 4 bases short, with 13 bases between.